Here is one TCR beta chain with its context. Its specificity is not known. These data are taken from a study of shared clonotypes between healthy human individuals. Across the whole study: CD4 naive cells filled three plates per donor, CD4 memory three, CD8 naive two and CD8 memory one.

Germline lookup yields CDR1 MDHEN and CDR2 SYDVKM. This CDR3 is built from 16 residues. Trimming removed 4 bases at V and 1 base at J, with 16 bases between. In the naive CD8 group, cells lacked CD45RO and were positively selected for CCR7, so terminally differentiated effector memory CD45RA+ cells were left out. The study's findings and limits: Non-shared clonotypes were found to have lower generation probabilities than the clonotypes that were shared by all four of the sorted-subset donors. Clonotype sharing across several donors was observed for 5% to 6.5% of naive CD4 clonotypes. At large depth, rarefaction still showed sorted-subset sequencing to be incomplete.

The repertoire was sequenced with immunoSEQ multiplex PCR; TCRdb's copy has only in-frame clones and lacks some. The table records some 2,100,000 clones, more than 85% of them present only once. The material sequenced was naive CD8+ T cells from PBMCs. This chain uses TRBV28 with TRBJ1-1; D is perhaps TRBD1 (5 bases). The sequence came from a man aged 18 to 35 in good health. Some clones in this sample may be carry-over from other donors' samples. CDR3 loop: CASSSRQIQKNTEAFF. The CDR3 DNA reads TGTGCCAGCAGTTCCCGACAGATACAAAAGAACACTGAAGCTTTCTTT.